Detailed here is one T cell receptor (beta chain). This clone's antigen is unknown. No base-level quality is on record; no much larger clone is a single base apart. This record comes from a study of OX40 agonist ivuxolimab in advanced cancers. With respect to the entire study: Ivuxolimab, which targeted the costimulatory receptor OX40 (CD134), was an agonistic, fully human IgG2 monoclonal antibody. The purpose of peripheral TCRbeta sequencing was to test whether ivuxolimab changed TCR sequence diversity and led to clonal T-cell expansion. Of the roughly 53 patients in dose escalation, 19 had hepatocellular carcinoma, about 15 had melanoma, 9 had renal cell carcinoma and 9 had head and neck cancer. Partial responses occurred in three dose-escalation patients: two with cutaneous melanoma and one with hepatocellular carcinoma. Prior anti-PD-1, anti-PD-L1 or anti-CTLA-4 therapy was permitted, and approximately 42% of dose-escalation patients had received checkpoint inhibitors. The dose-escalation cohort was over 70% male with a mean age of roughly 60 years, ranging from about 20 to 85. The monotherapy dose-escalation portion (N of about 47 patients) of the phase I ivuxolimab trial is reported in the paper. Intravenous ivuxolimab was administered to patients every 2 weeks at six dose levels: 0.01, 0.1, 0.3, 1.5, 3 and 10 mg/kg.

To sequence the TCRbeta CDR3 region, genomic DNA was isolated from the sorted cells. TCRbeta CDR3 regions were sequenced using the immunoSEQ Assay. The clones in this table, taken by TCRdb from immuneACCESS, are in-frame only. Not every clone is retained; where verified, under half of the shortfall comes from an unresolved V gene, and the cause of the rest is unknown. In all, the sample holds 40,000 to 60,000 clones, and around 81% of those were seen once. The ten largest clones represent approximately 3% of the sample. Patients with autoimmune disease history or receiving systemic immunosuppression were excluded from the trial. In every dose cohort, peripheral blood was drawn for TCR sequencing at baseline, cycle 4 day 1, and cycle 7 day 1. Samples were obtained from an open-label, multicenter, first-in-human phase I dose-escalation trial of ivuxolimab. Adults with locally advanced or metastatic head and neck squamous cell, hepatocellular, melanoma or renal cell carcinoma were enrolled in the trial. Before TCR sequencing, CD4+ T cells and CD8+ T cells were sorted from peripheral blood as separate populations.

Study-level results and caveats: At doses from 0.1 to 3.0 mg/kg, clonal expansion was seen in both CD4+ and CD8+ blood T cells between baseline and week 6. On average, CD8+ T cells showed more expanded clones than CD4+ T cells after ivuxolimab. Partial responders in the 0.1-3.0 mg/kg groups had among the lowest normalized peripheral clonal expansion, especially among CD8+ T cells. Low levels of normalized T-cell clonal expansion were also seen in some nonresponding patients. The antigen specificity of the clonally expanded peripheral T cells was not determined.

From a lookup of the germline V gene, CDR1 and CDR2 are SGHAT and FQNNGV. Reading from cysteine to phenylalanine, the CDR3 counts 14 amino acids. The read is trimmed to its CDR3 DNA, 42 bases read in frame from base 1. V is reduced by 5 bases and J by 5 bases, leaving a spacing of 13 bases between them. This TCR derives from an adult with an advanced solid tumor such as melanoma, head and neck, liver or kidney cancer. The sample here was CD4+ or CD8+ T cells sorted from blood, taken in a trial of the OX40 agonist ivuxolimab. The chain was built from TRBV11-2 and TRBJ2-1; the D segment could be TRBD2, given 6 matching bases. The sequenced DNA: TGTGCCAGCAGCGGCAGGGACTTCCACAATGAGCAGTTCTTC. This yields the protein CASSGRDFHNEQFF.